The sequence of this TCR beta chain was determined in a study of cytomegalovirus exposure and HLA in healthy donors. Study-level results: Using the classifier, cytomegalovirus status was reportedly diagnosed with high specificity and sensitivity. A later analysis linked a missense DCLRE1C variant to TCR beta V- and J-gene trimming.

With 60 Vbeta and 13 Jbeta primers, the PCR was carried out. Sequenced by immunoSEQ multiplex PCR; TCRdb stores in-frame clones only, minus some. The sample lists about 40,000 clones, about 50% seen once, with around 10% in the top ten. V lost 1 base and J lost 4; bases outside the gene matches: 4. The CDR3 is 15 amino acids. CDR1 is LGHNA, CDR2 YSLEER, per germline. Regarding this clone: Its antigen is unidentified. This sample also contains other DNA sequences that code for the same CDR3.

This clonotype was sampled from a human donor in good health. The specimen was PBMCs. The chain has TRBV4-3 and TRBJ2-5, with TRBD1 matching 9 bases. CDR3 nucleotides: TGCGCCAGCAGCCAAGTGGGGACAGGGAGAGAGACCCAGTACTTC. It yields the protein CASSQVGTGRETQYF.